The 6 T cell receptor beta chains in this list originate from one sample, sequenced in a study of CD8 T cells in ankylosing spondylitis. Each CDR3 protein gets one entry after TCRdb re-called the 5' RACE reads with MiXCR. This sample has 31,000 or so distinct CDR3 sequences, with less than 40% found just once. Source material: synovial fluid, either unsorted or a sorted T cell fraction (not recorded which). The receptors shown here come from a male donor with ankylosing spondylitis.

Of note for this clonotype: This could be a read error, since a much larger clone is one nucleotide away. Here the CDR3 DNA reads TGTGCCAGCAGTTACCCCCGCTGGGATCAGCCCCAGCATTTT. Protein product: CASSYPRWDQPQHF. V usage is TRBV6-5 and J usage is TRBJ1-5; no definite D call. This CDR3 comprises 14 residues. V gave up 2 bases and J gave up 5 bases, with 10 bases separating them. Germline CDR1 reads MNHEY; CDR2 reads SVGAGI.

V usage is TRBV5-6 and J usage is TRBJ2-1, with TRBD2 matching 10 bases. The CDR3 totals 17 residues. V gave up 0 bases and J gave up 2 bases; unmatched junction bases: 5. CDR1 is SGHDT, CDR2 YYEEEE, per germline. CDR3 protein: CASSLELTSGAYNEQFF. The CDR3 region has the DNA TGTGCCAGCAGCTTGGAATTAACTAGCGGGGCCTACAATGAGCAGTTCTTC.

This clonotype was counted only a few times. The rearrangement joins TRBV7-2 to TRBJ2-7; D remains unclear. From germline, CDR1 is SGHTA and CDR2 FQGNSA. With 5 bases removed from V and 6 bases from J, the gap between germline ends came to 14 bases. The CDR3 runs to 13 residues. Here the CDR3 DNA reads TGTGCCAGCAGCCAAGACTTAGTCGGCGAGCAGTACTTC. Protein: CASSQDLVGEQYF.

This clonotype was seen a handful of times. V gene TRBV3-1 combines with J gene TRBJ2-1; 7 bases map to TRBD2. CDR3 length equals 12 residues. The junction had 4 bases not matched to a gene; V was cut back by 5 bases and J by 9 bases. The germline gives CDR1 LGHDT, CDR2 YNNKEL (reference sequence). CDR3 sequence (DNA): TGTGCCAGCAGCAAAGCGGGGTCTGAGCAGTTCTTC. Amino acids: CASSKAGSEQFF.

This clonotype was found a few times. The rearrangement joins TRBV7-2 to TRBJ2-7, with 9 bases aligning to TRBD1. The V segment lost 3 bases and the J segment 5 bases; nucleotides outside the gene matches: 8. Germline loops: CDR1 SGHTA, CDR2 FQGNSA. The CDR3 runs 15 residues. CDR3 residues: CASSFSLRTGDEQYF. In nucleotides, the CDR3 is TGTGCCAGCAGCTTCTCCCTCCGGACAGGGGACGAGCAGTACTTC.

As to this clonotype: One junction end disagrees with the germline gene, perhaps due to a read error. The rearrangement links TRBV12-3 or TRBV12-4 to TRBJ2-3; D is possibly TRBD2 (6 bases). The CDR3 runs to 19 residues. CDR3 in amino acids: CACSFPRQGGKRATDTQYF. The CDR3 DNA is TGTGCCTGCAGTTTCCCCCGGCAGGGCGGGAAGAGGGCCACAGATACGCAGTATTTT.